These 32 T cell receptor beta chains share one sample of origin, sequenced in a study of blood T cell repertoires in COVID-19. Clones were sequenced by immunoSEQ multiplex PCR, and TCRdb holds only the in-frame ones, with some missing. Counted here are around 170,000 clones, more than 65% occurring once; the ten biggest clones make up roughly 14%. Sequencing was carried out using peripheral blood. The receptors derive from a woman older than 75 with acute or convalescent COVID-19.

The chain combines TRBV19 with TRBJ2-2; tentatively, D is TRBD1 (6 bases). The length of the CDR3 is 15 residues. Germline CDR1 LNHDA, CDR2 SQIVND (reference sequence). V lost 2 bases, J lost 5 bases, and 12 bases lay in between. CDR3 in amino acids: CASSITGLETGELFF. The CDR3 DNA reads TGTGCCAGTAGTATAACAGGGTTGGAAACCGGGGAGCTGTTTTTT.

CDR3 amino acids: CASRRADSHAFF. As DNA, the CDR3 is TGTGCCAGTAGGCGCGCCGACAGCCACGCTTTCTTT. The gene calls are TRBV19 and TRBJ1-1; a possible D gene is TRBD1 (5 bases). V was cut by 6 bases and J by 11 bases, with 16 bases left in between. CDR3 length: 12 amino acids. Germline V gene sequence: CDR1 LNHDA, CDR2 SQIVND (reference sequence). The full variable domain, in which reference TRBV19 and TRBJ1-1 provide the parts outside the CDR3, is DGGITQSPKYLFRKEGQNVTLSCEQNLNHDAMYWYRQDPGQGLRLIYYSQIVNDFQKGDIAEGYSVSREKKESFPLTVTSAQKNPTAFYLCASRRADSHAFFGQGTRLTVV.

V usage is TRBV19 and J usage is TRBJ2-5, with D tentatively TRBD1 (5 bases). This CDR3 comprises 15 residues. Trimming cost V 6 bases and J 2 bases, with 16 bases left between them. Germline V lookup: CDR1 LNHDA, CDR2 SQIVND (reference sequence). CDR3 loop: CASSTSSTVQETQYF. The DNA of the CDR3 is TGTGCCAGTAGCACCTCCTCGACAGTTCAAGAGACCCAGTACTTC. The full variable domain, completed using reference TRBV19 and TRBJ2-5, is DGGITQSPKYLFRKEGQNVTLSCEQNLNHDAMYWYRQDPGQGLRLIYYSQIVNDFQKGDIAEGYSVSREKKESFPLTVTSAQKNPTAFYLCASSTSSTVQETQYFGPGTRLLVL.

The CDR3 is CASSRAGGRSSYEQYF. DNA for the CDR3: TGTGCCAGCAGCCGCGCGGGCGGGAGAAGCTCCTACGAGCAGTACTTC. The chain is built from TRBV11-2 and TRBJ2-7; 7 positions agree with TRBD2. The V segment lost 5 bases and the J segment 0 bases; nucleotides outside the gene matches: 10. Germline CDR1 SGHAT, CDR2 FQNNGV. The CDR3 contains 16 residues. Full variable domain (rest looked up from reference TRBV11-2 and TRBJ2-7): EAGVAQSPRYKIIEKRQSVAFWCNPISGHATLYWYQQILGQGPKLLIQFQNNGVVDDSQLPKDRFSAERLKGVDSTLKIQPAKLEDSAVYLCASSRAGGRSSYEQYFGPGTRLTVT.

This CDR3 is CASRVGEGYGYTF. The CDR3 nucleotides read TGTGCCAGCAGGGTGGGGGAGGGCTATGGCTACACCTTC. The V call is TRBV28, the J call TRBJ1-2, with D tentatively TRBD1 (5 bases). The CDR3 covers 13 residues. V was cut by 6 bases and J by 4 bases, with 12 bases left in between. Germline loops: CDR1 MDHEN, CDR2 SYDVKM.

The chain joins TRBV27 to TRBJ2-1, with D possibly matching TRBD2 (7 bases). The germline CDR1 and CDR2 sequences are MNHEY and SMNVEV (reference sequence). V lost 5 bases to trimming and J lost 4 bases, with 18 bases between them. This CDR3 is 16 amino acids long. In nucleotides, the CDR3 is TGTGCCAGCAGTCCCCTCACCGGGGGGCCATACAATGAGCAGTTCTTC. This translates into CASSPLTGGPYNEQFF.

A single count supports this clone. This chain connects TRBV7-3 to TRBJ2-1, with TRBD2 matching 10 bases. CDR3 size: 14 residues. V trimming: 5 bases; J trimming: 4 bases; junction bases outside the gene matches: 2. Per the germline V gene, CDR1 is SGHTA and CDR2 is FQGTGA. Here the CDR3 reads CASSGSGRYNEQFF. The CDR3 DNA is TGTGCCAGCAGCGGTAGCGGGAGGTACAATGAGCAGTTCTTC.

The chain has TRBV11-3 and TRBJ2-5, with D perhaps matching TRBD1 (6 bases). The CDR3 totals 12 residues. CDR1 is SGHNT, CDR2 YENEEA, per germline. Trimming stripped 3 bases from V and 6 bases from J, with 8 bases between. DNA of the CDR3: TGTGCCAGCAGCTTCCAGGGGCAGACCCAGTACTTC. It is translated as CASSFQGQTQYF. Full variable domain (rest looked up from reference TRBV11-3 and TRBJ2-5): EAGVVQSPRYKIIEKKQPVAFWCNPISGHNTLYWYLQNLGQGPELLIRYENEEAVDDSQLPKDRFSAERLKGVDSTLKIQPAELGDSAVYLCASSFQGQTQYFGPGTRLLVL.

The chain carries TRBV5-1 and TRBJ1-4; 7 bases fit TRBD1. Looked up from germline, CDR1 is SGHRS and CDR2 is YFSETQ. Trimming at V came to 7 bases and at J to 5 bases, leaving 8 bases not matched to a gene. There are 14 residues in the CDR3. CDR3 residues: CASGPGQKNEKLFF. The CDR3 DNA reads TGCGCCAGCGGACCGGGACAGAAGAATGAAAAACTGTTTTTT.

The chain carries TRBV7-9 and TRBJ2-1; 12 bases agree with TRBD2. CDR3 size: 18 residues. V was clipped by 4 bases and J by 4 bases; unmatched bases: 11. Germline CDR1 is SEHNR and CDR2 is FQNEAQ (reference sequence). CDR3 coding DNA: TGTGCCAGCAGCTCGAGGCAGGGGACTAGCGGGCTGTACAATGAGCAGTTCTTC. Amino acids: CASSSRQGTSGLYNEQFF. Full variable domain (missing parts from reference TRBV7-9 and TRBJ2-1): DTGVSQNPRHKITKRGQNVTFRCDPISEHNRLYWYRQTLGQGPEFLTYFQNEAQLEKSRLLSDRFSAERPKGSFSTLEIQRTEQGDSAMYLCASSSRQGTSGLYNEQFFGPGTRLTVL.

In its sample, this clone was seen once. The rearrangement joins TRBV5-1 to TRBJ2-1, with 7 bases aligning to TRBD2. This CDR3 has 17 residues. V lost 4 bases, J lost 1 base, and 11 bases stayed unmatched. Germline assignment: CDR1 SGHRS and CDR2 YFSETQ. The CDR3 sequence: CASSPGWGGGSYNEQFF. The CDR3 DNA sequence: TGCGCCAGCAGCCCCGGTTGGGGGGGAGGGTCCTACAATGAGCAGTTCTTC. The full variable domain, rest sourced from reference TRBV5-1 and TRBJ2-1, is KAGVTQTPRYLIKTRGQQVTLSCSPISGHRSVSWYQQTPGQGLQFLFEYFSETQRNKGNFPGRFSGRQFSNSRSEMNVSTLELGDSALYLCASSPGWGGGSYNEQFFGPGTRLTVL.

The chain uses TRBV3-1 (or the pseudogene TRBV3-2) and TRBJ1-2; 9 bases line up with TRBD1. The CDR3 is made up of 14 amino acids. Looked up from germline, CDR1 is LGHDT and CDR2 is YNNKEL (reference sequence). V gave up 4 bases and J gave up 3 bases; unmatched junction bases: 3. As DNA, the CDR3 is TGTGCCAGCAGCCCCCGGGACAGGGACTATGGCTACACCTTC. Protein: CASSPRDRDYGYTF.

The chain uses TRBV28 and TRBJ1-2; 8 bases match TRBD1. The J segment lost 4 bases and the V segment lost 5 bases, leaving 12 bases of the junction unmatched. Germline V gene data show CDR1 as MDHEN and CDR2 as SYDVKM. CDR3 length: 16 residues. CDR3: CASSPPAGGRSYGYTF. Written as DNA, the CDR3 is TGTGCCAGCAGTCCCCCGGCAGGGGGCCGTAGCTATGGCTACACCTTC.

This clone appeared a few times. The rearrangement uses TRBV5-4 and TRBJ1-3, with D uncertain. Germline CDR1 reads SGHNT; CDR2 reads YYREEE (reference sequence). Trimming removed 2 bases from V and 1 base from J, with 13 bases in between. CDR3 length equals 16 residues. The CDR3 sequence: CASSFKGSPSGNTIYF. DNA of the CDR3: TGTGCCAGCAGCTTCAAAGGGAGTCCTTCTGGAAACACCATATATTTT.

The J gene is TRBJ1-2, the V gene TRBV13; D is unresolved. Germline V gives CDR1 PRHDT, CDR2 FYEKMQ (reference sequence). V lost 4 bases and J 8 bases, leaving 14 bases between the germline ends. The CDR3 loop spans 13 amino acids. CDR3 loop: CASSSRSDRGYTF. Written as DNA, the CDR3 is TGTGCCAGCAGCTCTAGGAGCGACCGGGGCTACACCTTC.

The chain is built from TRBV2 and TRBJ2-5; D gene ambiguous. Per germline, CDR1 SNHLY and CDR2 FYNNEI. The CDR3 sequence is 13 residues long. Trimming shortened V by 7 bases and J by 2 bases, and 11 bases separated the two germline ends. The CDR3 here is CASKVLRQETQYF. The CDR3 DNA sequence: TGTGCCAGCAAAGTACTACGACAAGAGACCCAGTACTTC.

The chain recombines TRBV5-6 with TRBJ2-1, with unresolved D. V was pared by 4 bases and J by 12 bases, with 14 bases between. Germline CDR1 reads SGHDT; CDR2 reads YYEEEE. The CDR3 is 12 amino acids. The CDR3 reads CASSADQRRQFF. DNA for the CDR3: TGTGCCAGCAGCGCTGACCAGCGAAGGCAGTTCTTC.

This clone turned up a few times. The chain carries TRBV7-2 and TRBJ2-3; D ambiguous. V was trimmed by 1 base and J by 3 bases, leaving 8 bases between them. The length of the CDR3 is 14 residues. The germline V gene encodes CDR1 SGHTA and CDR2 FQGNSA. The CDR3 DNA reads as TGTGCCAGCAGCTTAGGGAGAATAACAGATACGCAGTATTTT. It specifies CASSLGRITDTQYF. The whole variable domain, remainder taken from reference TRBV7-2 and TRBJ2-3, is GAGVSQSPSNKVTEKGKDVELRCDPISGHTALYWYRQSLGQGLEFLIYFQGNSAPDKSGLPSDRFSAERTGGSVSTLTIQRTQQEDSAVYLCASSLGRITDTQYFGPGTRLTVL.

This clone was detected only once. V gene TRBV7-9 combines with J gene TRBJ1-2; maybe TRBD1 (6 bases). Germline V gene sequence: CDR1 SEHNR, CDR2 FQNEAQ (reference sequence). Trimming left V 5 bases short and J 1 base short, with 11 bases between. This CDR3 region has 14 residues. CDR3 amino acids: CASSDSDSNYGYTF. CDR3 nucleotide sequence: TGTGCCAGCAGCGATTCGGACAGTAACTATGGCTACACCTTC.

The chain has TRBV7-2 and TRBJ1-5, with 9 bases fitting TRBD1. Per the germline V gene, CDR1 is SGHTA and CDR2 is FQGNSA. V shed 1 base, J shed 7 bases, and the junction held 8 bases outside the gene matches. This CDR3 is built from 16 residues. For the CDR3, the DNA is TGTGCCAGCAGCTTAGTCGGTCCGGGACAGGGCCAGCCCCAGCATTTT. Protein product: CASSLVGPGQGQPQHF.

V and J are TRBV6-4 and TRBJ2-1; 8 nucleotides match TRBD2. The germline V gene has CDR1 MRHNA and CDR2 SNTAGT. This CDR3 comprises 14 residues. J was trimmed by 3 bases and V by 2 bases; bases with no gene match: 0. This CDR3 reads CASSDGTSYNEQFF. CDR3 bases: TGTGCCAGCAGTGACGGGACTAGCTACAATGAGCAGTTCTTC.

This clone was seen only a few times. This chain links TRBV6-6 with TRBJ1-2; 11 nucleotides match TRBD1. J gave up 6 bases and V 6 bases, and 9 bases lay outside the gene matches. This CDR3 spans 15 amino acids. Germline V gives CDR1 MNHNY, CDR2 SVGAGI (reference sequence). CDR3: CASRPRDRGGDGYTF. CDR3 nucleotides: TGTGCCAGCAGACCCCGGGACAGGGGGGGTGATGGCTACACCTTC.

The J gene is TRBJ1-3, the V gene TRBV7-2; unclear D gene. CDR3 length: 15 amino acids. Germline CDR1 and CDR2: SGHTA and FQGNSA. The ends were cut back, 5 bases at V and 2 bases at J, with 13 bases in the middle. CDR3 amino acids: CASSTGSTAGNTIYF. In DNA form, the CDR3 reads TGTGCCAGCAGCACCGGGAGTACCGCTGGAAACACCATATATTTT.

The chain uses TRBV27 and TRBJ1-2; D remains unclear. With 3 bases removed from V and 0 bases from J, the gap between germline ends came to 8 bases. CDR3 length: 14 residues. Germline V gene data show CDR1 as MNHEY and CDR2 as SMNVEV (reference sequence). The CDR3 bases are TGTGCCAGCAGTTTTACGGGAGCTAACTATGGCTACACCTTC. Translated: CASSFTGANYGYTF.

The rearrangement uses TRBV7-3 and TRBJ2-2, with D possibly TRBD2 on 5 matching bases. This CDR3 has 17 residues. Looked up from germline, CDR1 is SGHTA and CDR2 is FQGTGA. Between the trimmed V and J ends, which lost 1 base and 7 bases, there was a span of 19 bases. The CDR3 reads CASSLNLGVGIGGELFF. CDR3 bases: TGTGCCAGCAGCTTAAATTTGGGAGTCGGGATCGGCGGGGAGCTGTTTTTT.

The chain recombines TRBV3-1 (or the pseudogene TRBV3-2) with TRBJ2-2; perhaps TRBD2 as D (5 bases). This CDR3 has 14 amino acids. The V gene lost 3 bases and the J gene lost 4 bases, with 9 bases spanning the gap. The germline V gene has CDR1 LGHDT and CDR2 YNNKEL (reference sequence). The CDR3 reads CASSQRTFTGELFF. CDR3 DNA sequence: TGTGCCAGCAGCCAGAGGACTTTCACCGGGGAGCTGTTTTTT.

This clone appeared a single time. The V gene is TRBV19, the J gene TRBJ1-5, with 9 bases identical to TRBD1. CDR3 length: 15 amino acids. Trimming cost V 6 bases and J 1 base; bases outside gene matches: 4. The germline gives CDR1 LNHDA, CDR2 SQIVND (reference sequence). The CDR3 is CASRGQGSSNQPQHF. The CDR3 DNA sequence: TGTGCCAGTAGAGGACAGGGGTCGAGCAATCAGCCCCAGCATTTT.

V and J are TRBV4-1 and TRBJ1-1, with D tentatively TRBD1 (5 bases). Germline V gene data show CDR1 as MGHRA and CDR2 as YSYEKL. V shed 2 bases and J shed 1 base, with 14 bases lying between them. This CDR3 spans 16 amino acids. CDR3 nucleotide sequence: TGCGCCAGCAGCCAACCGAGGACACTCCCGAACACTGAAGCTTTCTTT. Translated: CASSQPRTLPNTEAFF.

The chain recombines TRBV11-1 with TRBJ2-7, with 9 bases aligning to TRBD1. Losses at the gene ends were 4 bases for V and 7 bases for J; bases not matched to a gene: 8. The V gene's germline CDR1 is SGHAT and CDR2 FQDESV (reference sequence). The CDR3 is 14 amino acids. As DNA, the CDR3 is TGTGCCAGCAGCTCCGGACAGGGGCCGGGGGAGCAGTACTTC. Translation gives CASSSGQGPGEQYF.

CDR3 in DNA: TGTGCCAGTAATCGAGGACAGGGAGGCAATCAGCCCCAGCATTTT. Protein: CASNRGQGGNQPQHF. The V and J genes are TRBV19 and TRBJ1-5; 8 bases match TRBD1. This CDR3 has 15 amino acids. Germline V gene lookup returns CDR1 LNHDA and CDR2 SQIVND (reference sequence). J lost 2 bases, V lost 7 bases, and 7 bases had no gene match. Full variable domain (missing parts from reference TRBV19 and TRBJ1-5): DGGITQSPKYLFRKEGQNVTLSCEQNLNHDAMYWYRQDPGQGLRLIYYSQIVNDFQKGDIAEGYSVSREKKESFPLTVTSAQKNPTAFYLCASNRGQGGNQPQHFGDGTRLSIL.

V gene TRBV5-1 combines with J gene TRBJ1-6; weak D call: TRBD1 (5 bases). This CDR3 region has 14 residues. Trimming took off 5 bases at V and 7 bases at J, with 13 bases between the two ends. The germline gives CDR1 SGHRS, CDR2 YFSETQ. DNA for the CDR3: TGCGCCAGCAGAGGGCAGGGCGACAATTCACCCCTCCACTTT. The encoded protein is CASRGQGDNSPLHF. Filled out from reference TRBV5-1 and TRBJ1-6, the complete variable domain reads KAGVTQTPRYLIKTRGQQVTLSCSPISGHRSVSWYQQTPGQGLQFLFEYFSETQRNKGNFPGRFSGRQFSNSRSEMNVSTLELGDSALYLCASRGQGDNSPLHFGNGTRLTVT.

This chain connects TRBV11-3 to TRBJ1-1; D not resolved. The CDR3 is 13 amino acids. V lost 3 bases and J lost 0, with 5 bases in between. CDR1 and CDR2 from the germline V gene are SGHNT and YENEEA. CDR3 region: CASSFGLNTEAFF. CDR3 bases: TGTGCCAGCAGCTTTGGGCTGAACACTGAAGCTTTCTTT. Full variable domain (remainder filled in from reference TRBV11-3 and TRBJ1-1): EAGVVQSPRYKIIEKKQPVAFWCNPISGHNTLYWYLQNLGQGPELLIRYENEEAVDDSQLPKDRFSAERLKGVDSTLKIQPAELGDSAVYLCASSFGLNTEAFFGQGTRLTVV.